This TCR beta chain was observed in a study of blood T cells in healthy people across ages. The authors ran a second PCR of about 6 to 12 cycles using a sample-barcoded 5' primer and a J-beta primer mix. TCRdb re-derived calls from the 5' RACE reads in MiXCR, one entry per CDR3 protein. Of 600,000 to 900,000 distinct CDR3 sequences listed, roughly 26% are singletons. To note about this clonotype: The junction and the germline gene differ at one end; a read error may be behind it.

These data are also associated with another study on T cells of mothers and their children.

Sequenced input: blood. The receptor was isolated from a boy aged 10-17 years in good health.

The CDR3 region has the DNA TGCAGTGTTAGAGTTGACGGGACAGGGGAGCCAGAGACCCAGTACTTC. It is translated as CSVRVDGTGEPETQYF. This chain uses TRBV20-1 with TRBJ2-5; 10 bases align to TRBD1. CDR3 size: 16 residues. The germline V gene has CDR1 DFQATT and CDR2 SNEGSKA (reference sequence).